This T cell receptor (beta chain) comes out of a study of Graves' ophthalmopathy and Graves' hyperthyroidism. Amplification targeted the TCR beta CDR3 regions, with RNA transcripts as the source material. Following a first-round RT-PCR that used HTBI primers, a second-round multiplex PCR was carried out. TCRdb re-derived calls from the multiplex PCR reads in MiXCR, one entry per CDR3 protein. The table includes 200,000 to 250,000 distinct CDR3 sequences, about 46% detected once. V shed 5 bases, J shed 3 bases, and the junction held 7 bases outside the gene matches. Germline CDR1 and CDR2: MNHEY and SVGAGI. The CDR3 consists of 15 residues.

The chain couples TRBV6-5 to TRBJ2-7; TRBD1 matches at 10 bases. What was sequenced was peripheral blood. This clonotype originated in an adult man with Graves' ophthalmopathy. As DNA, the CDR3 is TGTGCCAGCAGTATCGGGACAGGGGTGTTCTACGAGCAGTACTTC. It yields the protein CASSIGTGVFYEQYF.